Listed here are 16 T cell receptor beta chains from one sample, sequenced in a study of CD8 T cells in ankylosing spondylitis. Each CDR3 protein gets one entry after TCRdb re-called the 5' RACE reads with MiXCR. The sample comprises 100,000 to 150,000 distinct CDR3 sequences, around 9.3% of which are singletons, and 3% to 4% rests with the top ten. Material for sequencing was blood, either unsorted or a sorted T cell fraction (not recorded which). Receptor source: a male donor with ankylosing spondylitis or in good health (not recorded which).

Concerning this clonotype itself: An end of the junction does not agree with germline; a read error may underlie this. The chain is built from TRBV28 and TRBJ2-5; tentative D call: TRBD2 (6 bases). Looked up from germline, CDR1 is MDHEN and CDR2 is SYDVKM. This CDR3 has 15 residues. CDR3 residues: CASGLLRLVEETQYF. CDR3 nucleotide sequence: TGTGCCAGCGGTTTGCTGCGACTAGTGGAAGAGACCCAGTACTTC.

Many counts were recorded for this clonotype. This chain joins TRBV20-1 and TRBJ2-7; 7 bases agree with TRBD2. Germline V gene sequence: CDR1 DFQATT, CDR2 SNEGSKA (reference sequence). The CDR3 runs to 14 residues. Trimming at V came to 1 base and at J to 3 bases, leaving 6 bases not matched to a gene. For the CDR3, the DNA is TGCAGTGCTAGAGTCGCGACTAGCTTCTACGAGCAGTACTTC. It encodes CSARVATSFYEQYF.

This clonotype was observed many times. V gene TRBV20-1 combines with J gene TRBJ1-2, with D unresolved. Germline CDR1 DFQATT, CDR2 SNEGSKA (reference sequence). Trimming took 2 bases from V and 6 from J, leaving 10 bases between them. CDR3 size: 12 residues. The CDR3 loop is CSARTPADGYTF. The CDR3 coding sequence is TGCAGTGCTAGAACTCCGGCCGATGGCTACACCTTC.

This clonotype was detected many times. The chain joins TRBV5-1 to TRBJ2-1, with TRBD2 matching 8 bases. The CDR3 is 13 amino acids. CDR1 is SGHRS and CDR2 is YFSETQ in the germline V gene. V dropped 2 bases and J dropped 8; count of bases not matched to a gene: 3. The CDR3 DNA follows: TGCGCCAGCAGCTTTAGCGGGAACTATGAGCAGTTCTTC. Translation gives CASSFSGNYEQFF.

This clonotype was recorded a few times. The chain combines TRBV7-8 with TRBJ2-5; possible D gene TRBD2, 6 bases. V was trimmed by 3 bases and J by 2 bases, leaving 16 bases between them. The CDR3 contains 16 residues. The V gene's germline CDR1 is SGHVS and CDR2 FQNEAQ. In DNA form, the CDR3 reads TGTGCCAGCAGCTTCAAGGCTGCGGGGTGGCAAGAGACCCAGTACTTC. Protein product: CASSFKAAGWQETQYF. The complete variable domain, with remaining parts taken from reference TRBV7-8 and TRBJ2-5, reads GAGVSQSPRYKVAKRGQDVALRCDPISGHVSLFWYQQALGQGPEFLTYFQNEAQLDKSGLPSDRFFAERPEGSVSTLKIQRTQQEDSAVYLCASSFKAAGWQETQYFGPGTRLLVL.

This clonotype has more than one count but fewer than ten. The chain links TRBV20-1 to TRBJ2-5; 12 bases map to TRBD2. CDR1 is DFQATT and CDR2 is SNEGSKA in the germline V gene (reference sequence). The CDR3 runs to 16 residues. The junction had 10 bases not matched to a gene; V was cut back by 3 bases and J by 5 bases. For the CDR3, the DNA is TGCAGTGCTAGGTCCTTTCCGGGACTAGCGGGCGAGACCCAGTACTTC. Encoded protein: CSARSFPGLAGETQYF.

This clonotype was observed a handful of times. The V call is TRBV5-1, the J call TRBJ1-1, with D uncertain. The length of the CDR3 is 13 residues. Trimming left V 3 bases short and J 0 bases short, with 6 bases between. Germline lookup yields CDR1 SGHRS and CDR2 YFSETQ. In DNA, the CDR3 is TGCGCCAGCAGCTCGCAGATGAACACTGAAGCTTTCTTT. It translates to CASSSQMNTEAFF.

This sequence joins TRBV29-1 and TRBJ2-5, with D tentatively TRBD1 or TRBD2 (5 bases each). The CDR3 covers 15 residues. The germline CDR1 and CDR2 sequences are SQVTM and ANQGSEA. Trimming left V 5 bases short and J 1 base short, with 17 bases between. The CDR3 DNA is TGCAGCGTTTTCACCTTGAGGGGCCCCCAAGAGACCCAGTACTTC. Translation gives CSVFTLRGPQETQYF.

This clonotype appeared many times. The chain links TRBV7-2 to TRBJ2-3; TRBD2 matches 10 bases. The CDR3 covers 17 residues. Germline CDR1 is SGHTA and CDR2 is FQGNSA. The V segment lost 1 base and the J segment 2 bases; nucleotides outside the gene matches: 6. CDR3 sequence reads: CASSLVPSGSPTDTQYF. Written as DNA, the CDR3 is TGTGCCAGCAGCTTAGTCCCTAGCGGGAGCCCCACAGATACGCAGTATTTT.

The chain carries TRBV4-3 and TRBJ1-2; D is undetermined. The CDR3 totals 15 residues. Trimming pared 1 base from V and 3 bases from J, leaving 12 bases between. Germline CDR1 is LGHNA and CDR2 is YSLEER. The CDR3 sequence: CASSQVWGEDYGYTF. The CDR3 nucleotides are TGCGCCAGCAGCCAAGTTTGGGGAGAGGACTATGGCTACACCTTC.

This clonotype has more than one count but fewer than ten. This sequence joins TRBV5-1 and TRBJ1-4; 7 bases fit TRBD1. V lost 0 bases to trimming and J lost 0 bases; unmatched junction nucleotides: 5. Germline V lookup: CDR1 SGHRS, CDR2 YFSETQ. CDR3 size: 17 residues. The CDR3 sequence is CASSLGGQATTNEKLFF. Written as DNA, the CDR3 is TGCGCCAGCAGCTTGGGAGGACAGGCAACAACTAATGAAAAACTGTTTTTT.

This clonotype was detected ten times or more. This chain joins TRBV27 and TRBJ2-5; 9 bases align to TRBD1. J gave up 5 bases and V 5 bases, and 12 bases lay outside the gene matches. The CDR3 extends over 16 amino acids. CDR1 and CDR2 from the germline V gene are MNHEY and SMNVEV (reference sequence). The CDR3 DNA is TGTGCCAGCAGTAGCAAACACAGGGGGCGCCGGGAGACCCAGTACTTC. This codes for CASSSKHRGRRETQYF.

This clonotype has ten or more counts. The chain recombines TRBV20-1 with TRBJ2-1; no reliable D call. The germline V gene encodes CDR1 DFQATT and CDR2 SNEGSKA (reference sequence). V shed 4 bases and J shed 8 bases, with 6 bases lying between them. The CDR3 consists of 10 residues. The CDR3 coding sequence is TGCAGTGCTACCGTCTATGAGCAGTTCTTC. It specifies CSATVYEQFF.

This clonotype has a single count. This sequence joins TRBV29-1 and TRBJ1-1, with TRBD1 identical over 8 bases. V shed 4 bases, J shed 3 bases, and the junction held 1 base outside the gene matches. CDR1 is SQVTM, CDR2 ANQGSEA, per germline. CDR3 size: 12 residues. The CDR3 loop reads CSVGQGYTEAFF. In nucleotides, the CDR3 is TGCAGCGTTGGACAGGGGTACACTGAAGCTTTCTTT. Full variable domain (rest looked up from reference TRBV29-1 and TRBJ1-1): SAVISQKPSRDICQRGTSLTIQCQVDSQVTMMFWYRQQPGQSLTLIATANQGSEATYESGFVIDKFPISRPNLTFSTLTVSNMSPEDSSIYLCSVGQGYTEAFFGQGTRLTVV.

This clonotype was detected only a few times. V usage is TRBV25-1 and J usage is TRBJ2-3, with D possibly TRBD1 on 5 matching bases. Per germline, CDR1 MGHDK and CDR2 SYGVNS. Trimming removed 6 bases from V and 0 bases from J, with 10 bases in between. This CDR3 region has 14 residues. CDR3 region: CASRPGHSTDTQYF. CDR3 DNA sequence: TGTGCCAGCAGGCCCGGACACAGCACAGATACGCAGTATTTT.

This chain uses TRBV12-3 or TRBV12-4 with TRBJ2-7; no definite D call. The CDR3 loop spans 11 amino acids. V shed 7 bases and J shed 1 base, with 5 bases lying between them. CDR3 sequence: CASTQSYEQYF. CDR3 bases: TGTGCCAGCACCCAATCCTACGAGCAGTACTTC.